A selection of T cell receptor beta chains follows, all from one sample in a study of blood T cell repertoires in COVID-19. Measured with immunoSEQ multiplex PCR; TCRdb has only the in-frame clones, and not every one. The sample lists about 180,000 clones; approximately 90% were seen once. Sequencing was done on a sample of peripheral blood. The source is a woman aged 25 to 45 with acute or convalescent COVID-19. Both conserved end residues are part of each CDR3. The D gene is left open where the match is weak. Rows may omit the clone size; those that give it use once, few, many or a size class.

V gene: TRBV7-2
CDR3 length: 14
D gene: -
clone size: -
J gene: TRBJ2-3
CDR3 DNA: TGTGCCAGCAGCCTCTCACTAGGATCAGATACGCAGTATTTT
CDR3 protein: CASSLSLGSDTQYF

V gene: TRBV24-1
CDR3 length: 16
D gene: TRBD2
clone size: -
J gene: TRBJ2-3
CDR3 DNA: TGTGCCACCAGTGATTCCCGACTAGCGGACACAGATACGCAGTATTTT
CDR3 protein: CATSDSRLADTDTQYF

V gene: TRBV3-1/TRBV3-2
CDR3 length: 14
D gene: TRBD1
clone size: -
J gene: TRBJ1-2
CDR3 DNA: TGTGCCAGCAGCCACGGGCAGGGGGCCGTTGGCTACACCTTC
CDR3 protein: CASSHGQGAVGYTF

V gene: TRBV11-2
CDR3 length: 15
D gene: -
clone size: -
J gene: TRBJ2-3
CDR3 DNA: TGTGCCAGCAGCACGGAGGGCCGTGGCACAGATACGCAGTATTTT
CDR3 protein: CASSTEGRGTDTQYF

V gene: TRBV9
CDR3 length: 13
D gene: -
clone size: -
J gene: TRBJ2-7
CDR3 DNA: TGTGCCAGCAGCGTAGGGTACAGGACCGAGCAGTACTTC
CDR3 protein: CASSVGYRTEQYF

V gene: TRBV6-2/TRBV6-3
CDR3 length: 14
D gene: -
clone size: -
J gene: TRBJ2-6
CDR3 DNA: TGTGCCAGCACCCCCCTCTCTGGGGCCAACGTCCTGACTTTC
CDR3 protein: CASTPLSGANVLTF

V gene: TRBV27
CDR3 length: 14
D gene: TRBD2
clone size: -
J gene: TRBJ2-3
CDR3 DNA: TGTGCCAGCAGTTCCACCCCTAGCGGGGATACGCAGTATTTT
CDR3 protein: CASSSTPSGDTQYF

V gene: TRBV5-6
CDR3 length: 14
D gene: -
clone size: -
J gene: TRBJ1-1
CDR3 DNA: TGTGCCAGCAGCTTGGGCCTTTCTAGGACTGAAGCTTTCTTT
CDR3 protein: CASSLGLSRTEAFF

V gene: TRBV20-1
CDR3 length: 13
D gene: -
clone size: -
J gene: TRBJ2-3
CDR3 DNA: TGCAGTGCTAGTTTCGGGATCACAGATACGCAGTATTTT
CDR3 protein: CSASFGITDTQYF

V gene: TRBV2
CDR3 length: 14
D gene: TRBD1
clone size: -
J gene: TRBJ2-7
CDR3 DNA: TGTGCCAGCATGACAGGGGCAGGACCTTACGAGCAGTACTTC
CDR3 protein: CASMTGAGPYEQYF

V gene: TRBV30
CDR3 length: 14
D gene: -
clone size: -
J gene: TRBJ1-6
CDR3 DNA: TGTGCCTGGAGCATAGGAGTACCTAGTTCACCCCTCCACTTT
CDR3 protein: CAWSIGVPSSPLHF

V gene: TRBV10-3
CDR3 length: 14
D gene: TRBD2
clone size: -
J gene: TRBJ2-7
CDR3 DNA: TGTGCCATCAGTGACAGCGGGAGGGCTTGGGAGCAGTACTTC
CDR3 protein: CAISDSGRAWEQYF

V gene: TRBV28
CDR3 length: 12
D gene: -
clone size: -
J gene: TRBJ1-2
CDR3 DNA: TGTGCCAGCAGTGACCAGGGTCATGGCTACACCTTC
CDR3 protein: CASSDQGHGYTF

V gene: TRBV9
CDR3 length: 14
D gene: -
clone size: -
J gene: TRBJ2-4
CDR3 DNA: TGTGCCAGCAGCGTAGGACTAGGTAAAAACATTCAGTACTTC
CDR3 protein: CASSVGLGKNIQYF

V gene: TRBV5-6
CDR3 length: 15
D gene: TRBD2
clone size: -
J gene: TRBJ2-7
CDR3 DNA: TGTGCCAGCAGCTTGTTGAGCGGGAGTTTCTACGAGCAGTACTTC
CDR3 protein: CASSLLSGSFYEQYF

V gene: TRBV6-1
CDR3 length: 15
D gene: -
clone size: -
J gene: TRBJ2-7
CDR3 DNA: TGTGCCAGCAGTGAATCTCCGGGACAATCCTACGAGCAGTACTTC
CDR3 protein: CASSESPGQSYEQYF

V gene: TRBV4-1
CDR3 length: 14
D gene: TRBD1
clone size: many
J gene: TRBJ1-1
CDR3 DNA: TGCGCCAGCGGGACAGGGGGACCCATCACAGAAGCTTTCTTT
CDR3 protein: CASGTGGPITEAFF

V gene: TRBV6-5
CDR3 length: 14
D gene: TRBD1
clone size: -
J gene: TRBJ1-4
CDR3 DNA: TGTGCCAGCAGCCAGGGGAGACAGGGTGAAAAACTGTTTTTT
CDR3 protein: CASSQGRQGEKLFF

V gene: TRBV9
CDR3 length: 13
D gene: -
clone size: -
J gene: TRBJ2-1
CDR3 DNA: TGTGCCAGCAGCGTAGGTTTGGGGAGTGAGCAGTTCTTC
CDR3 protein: CASSVGLGSEQFF

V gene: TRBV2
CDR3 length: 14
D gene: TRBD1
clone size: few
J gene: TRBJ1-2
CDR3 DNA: TGTGCCAGCAGTGGGGACAGTAAAGGCTATGGCTACACCTTC
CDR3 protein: CASSGDSKGYGYTF

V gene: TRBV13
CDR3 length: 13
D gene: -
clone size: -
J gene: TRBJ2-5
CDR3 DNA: TGTGCCAGCAGCCTCAGGGCTTTAAATGTTGAGTACTTC
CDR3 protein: CASSLRALNVEYF

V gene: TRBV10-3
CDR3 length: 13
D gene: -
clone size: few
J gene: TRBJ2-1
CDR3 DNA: TGTGCCACTCTAGCCGAAGGACACAATGAGCAGTTCTTC
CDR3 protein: CATLAEGHNEQFF

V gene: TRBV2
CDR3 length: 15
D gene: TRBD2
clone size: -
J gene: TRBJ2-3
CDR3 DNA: TGTGCCAGCAGCCCCGACAGCGGGGGCACAGATACGCAGTATTTT
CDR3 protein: CASSPDSGGTDTQYF

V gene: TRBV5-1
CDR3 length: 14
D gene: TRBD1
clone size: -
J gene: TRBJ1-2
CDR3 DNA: TGCGCCAGCAGCGGGACAGGAGGGGGGTATGGCTACACCTTC
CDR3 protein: CASSGTGGGYGYTF

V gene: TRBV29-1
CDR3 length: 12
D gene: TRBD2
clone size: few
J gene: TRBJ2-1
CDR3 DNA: TGCAGCGCCCGCGGGAGTTTCAATGAGCAGTTCTTC
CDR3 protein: CSARGSFNEQFF

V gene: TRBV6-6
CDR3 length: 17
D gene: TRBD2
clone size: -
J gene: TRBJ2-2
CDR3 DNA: TGTGCCAGCAGTCTCAGCTTAGCGGGAAGGGGGTCCGGGGAGCTGTTTTTT
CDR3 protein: CASSLSLAGRGSGELFF

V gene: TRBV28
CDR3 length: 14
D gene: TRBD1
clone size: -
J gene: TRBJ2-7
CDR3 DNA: TGTGCCAGCAGTTTACGGGGACAGTTCTACGAGCAGTACTTC
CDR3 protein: CASSLRGQFYEQYF

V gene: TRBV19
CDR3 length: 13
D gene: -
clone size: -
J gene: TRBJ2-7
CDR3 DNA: TGTGCCAGTAGAGGGCCCAAGGGGTACGAGCAGTACTTC
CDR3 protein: CASRGPKGYEQYF

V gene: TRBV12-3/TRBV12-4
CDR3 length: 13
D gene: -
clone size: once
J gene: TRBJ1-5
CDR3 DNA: TGTGCCAGCAGTCCAGACACTTACTTAAGACAGCATTTT
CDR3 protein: CASSPDTYLRQHF

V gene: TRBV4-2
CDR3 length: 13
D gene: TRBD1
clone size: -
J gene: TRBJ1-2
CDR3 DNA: TGTGCCAGCAGGCTTACAGGGGGCTCTGGCTACACCTTC
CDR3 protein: CASRLTGGSGYTF

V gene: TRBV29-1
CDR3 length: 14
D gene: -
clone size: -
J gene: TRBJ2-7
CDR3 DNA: TGCAGCGCCACCCATCCAGGGGACTCCTACGAGCAGTACTTC
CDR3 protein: CSATHPGDSYEQYF